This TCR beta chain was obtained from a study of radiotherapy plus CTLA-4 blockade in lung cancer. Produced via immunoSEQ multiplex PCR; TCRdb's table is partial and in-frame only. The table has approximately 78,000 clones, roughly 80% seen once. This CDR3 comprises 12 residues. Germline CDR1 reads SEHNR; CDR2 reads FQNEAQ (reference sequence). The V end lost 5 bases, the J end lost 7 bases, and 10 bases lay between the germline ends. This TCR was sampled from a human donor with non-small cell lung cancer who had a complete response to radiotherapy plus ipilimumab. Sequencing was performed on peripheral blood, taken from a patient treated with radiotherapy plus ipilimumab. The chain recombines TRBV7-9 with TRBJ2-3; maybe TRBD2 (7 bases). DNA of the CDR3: TGTGCCAGCAGCGGGGGGGCTAATACGCAGTATTTT. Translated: CASSGGANTQYF.